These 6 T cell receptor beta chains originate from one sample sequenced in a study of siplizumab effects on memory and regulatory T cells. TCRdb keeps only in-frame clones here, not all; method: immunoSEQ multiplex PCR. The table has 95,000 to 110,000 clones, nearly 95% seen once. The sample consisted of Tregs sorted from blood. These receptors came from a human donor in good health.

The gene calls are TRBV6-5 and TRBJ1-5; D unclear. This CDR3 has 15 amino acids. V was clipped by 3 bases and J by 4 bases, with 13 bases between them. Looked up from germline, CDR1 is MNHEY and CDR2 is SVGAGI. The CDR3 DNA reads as TGTGCCAGCAGTTATGAGCGTCCAGTTAATCAGCCCCAGCATTTT. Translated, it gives CASSYERPVNQPQHF.

The DNA for the CDR3 is TGCGCCAGCGCCCTCGGGGGAGAGCAGTACTTC. It encodes CASALGGEQYF. The rearrangement uses TRBV5-1 and TRBJ2-7; D might be TRBD2 (6 bases). V gave up 7 bases and J gave up 7 bases, with 12 bases separating them. The CDR3 sequence is 11 residues long. The V gene's germline CDR1 is SGHRS and CDR2 YFSETQ.

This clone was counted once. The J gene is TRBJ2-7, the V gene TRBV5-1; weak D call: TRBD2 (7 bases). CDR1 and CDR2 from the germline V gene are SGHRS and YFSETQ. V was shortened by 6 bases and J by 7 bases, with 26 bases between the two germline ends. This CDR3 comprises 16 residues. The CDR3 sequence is CASTSRGPERGLEQYF. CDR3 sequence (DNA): TGCGCCAGCACCTCGCGGGGGCCCGAGAGGGGGTTGGAGCAGTACTTC. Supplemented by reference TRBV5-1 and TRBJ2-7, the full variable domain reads KAGVTQTPRYLIKTRGQQVTLSCSPISGHRSVSWYQQTPGQGLQFLFEYFSETQRNKGNFPGRFSGRQFSNSRSEMNVSTLELGDSALYLCASTSRGPERGLEQYFGPGTRLTVT.

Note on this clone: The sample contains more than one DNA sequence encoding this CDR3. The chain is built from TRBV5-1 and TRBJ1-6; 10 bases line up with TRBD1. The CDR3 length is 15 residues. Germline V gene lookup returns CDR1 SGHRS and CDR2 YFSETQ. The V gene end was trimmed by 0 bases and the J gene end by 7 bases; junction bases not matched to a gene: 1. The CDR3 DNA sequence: TGCGCCAGCAGCTTGGAGGGACAGGGGAATTCACCCCTCCACTTT. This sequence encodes CASSLEGQGNSPLHF. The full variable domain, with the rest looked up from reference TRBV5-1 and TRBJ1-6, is KAGVTQTPRYLIKTRGQQVTLSCSPISGHRSVSWYQQTPGQGLQFLFEYFSETQRNKGNFPGRFSGRQFSNSRSEMNVSTLELGDSALYLCASSLEGQGNSPLHFGNGTRLTVT.

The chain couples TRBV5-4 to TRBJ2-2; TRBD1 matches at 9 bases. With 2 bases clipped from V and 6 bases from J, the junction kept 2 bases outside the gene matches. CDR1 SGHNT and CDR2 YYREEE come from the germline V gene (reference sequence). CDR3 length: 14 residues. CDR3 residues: CASSLHRGPGELFF. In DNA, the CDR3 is TGTGCCAGCAGCTTACACAGGGGGCCCGGGGAGCTGTTTTTT.

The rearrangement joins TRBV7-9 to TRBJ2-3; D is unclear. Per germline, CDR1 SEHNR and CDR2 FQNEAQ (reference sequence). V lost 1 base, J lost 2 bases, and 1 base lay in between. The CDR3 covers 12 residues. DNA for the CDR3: TGTGCCAGCAGCTTAGACACAGATACGCAGTATTTT. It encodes CASSLDTDTQYF.